A selection of T cell receptor beta chains follows, all from one sample in a study of a mutant IDH1 vaccine in newly diagnosed glioma. These receptors are not linked to any known antigen. Some clones are missing from TCRdb's copy, which holds only in-frame ones; the method was immunoSEQ multiplex PCR. The profile shows 45,000 to 60,000 clones, 70% to 90% of them singletons. This material consisted of PBMCs, taken from a glioma patient whose treatment included an IDH1 peptide vaccine. These receptor sequences come from a woman in her 40s with glioma. Both conserved end residues are part of each CDR3. D genes are given only for firm matches. Size tells how often a clone was seen (once, few, many) or the class of an expanded clone, and some rows leave it out.

clone size,J gene,D gene,V gene,CDR3 DNA,CDR3 protein
-,TRBJ2-7,TRBD2,TRBV7-8,TGTGCCTCTGGCGGGAGCCCCTACGAGCAGTACTTC,CASGGSPYEQYF
-,TRBJ1-2,-,TRBV4-1,TGCGCCAGCAGCGGGGCCAGGGGTGTGAATGGCTACACCTTC,CASSGARGVNGYTF
-,TRBJ1-1,TRBD1,TRBV2,TGTGCCAGCAGTGAAGGGTTTGACAGGGACGCTTTCTTT,CASSEGFDRDAFF
-,TRBJ2-5,TRBD2,TRBV7-7,TGTGCTAGCAGCCCCTCGGCGGGGGTAGGAGCTGAGACCCAGTACTTC,CASSPSAGVGAETQYF
-,TRBJ1-2,-,TRBV27,TGTGCCAGCAGCTCGCTCCCGGAGAACTATGGCTACACCTTC,CASSSLPENYGYTF
-,TRBJ1-6,-,TRBV14,TGTGCCAGCAGCGAAGGGCTTAATTCACCCCTCCACTTT,CASSEGLNSPLHF
-,TRBJ2-7,-,TRBV7-6,TGTGCCAGCAGCCAAAACGGCTTTTCGGACGAGCAGTACTTC,CASSQNGFSDEQYF
-,TRBJ2-3,-,TRBV9,TGTGCCAGCAGCGTGAGGGGGGGGACCAGCACAGATACGCAGTATTTT,CASSVRGGTSTDTQYF
-,TRBJ2-7,TRBD2,TRBV11-2,TGTGCCAGCAGCCCCAAGACTAGCCAGGGCCCCCCTCCCTACGAGCAGTACTTC,CASSPKTSQGPPPYEQYF
-,TRBJ2-2,-,TRBV9,TGTGCCAGCGGCCCCGACACCGGGGAGCTGTTTTTT,CASGPDTGELFF
-,TRBJ1-2,-,TRBV27,TGTGCCAGCAGGACCTACAGGATCTCTAACTATGGCTACACCTTC,CASRTYRISNYGYTF
-,TRBJ2-7,-,TRBV7-8,TGTGCCAGCAGCTCAACAGGTTACGAGCAGTACTTC,CASSSTGYEQYF
once,TRBJ2-1,-,TRBV10-2,TGCGCCAGCTCAGAAGAATATCGGTTTCAAGGTGAGCAGTTCTTC,CASSEEYRFQGEQFF
-,TRBJ2-1,TRBD2,TRBV5-1,TGCGCCAGCAGCTTGGTGGCTAGCGGGGCCACGGCCCCCTACAATGAGCAGTTCTTC,CASSLVASGATAPYNEQFF
-,TRBJ2-7,TRBD2,TRBV19,TGTGCCAGTAGTATTAAAAAGGGACTAGCGGATCAGTACTTC,CASSIKKGLADQYF
-,TRBJ2-1,TRBD2,TRBV7-2,TGTGCCAGCAGCTTAGGGACTAGCGTTAATGAGCAGTTCTTC,CASSLGTSVNEQFF
-,TRBJ1-1,-,TRBV7-2,TGTGCCAGCAGCTTCGCCGGGACAAGTTCGGCTTTCTTT,CASSFAGTSSAFF
-,TRBJ2-3,TRBD2,TRBV19,TGTGCCAGTAGTCTGAGCGGGGGATCCACAGATACGCAGTATTTT,CASSLSGGSTDTQYF
-,TRBJ1-1,-,TRBV5-1,TGCGCCAGCAGCTTAAGTTATCAGGGCGTCTTGGGCACTGAAGCTTTCTTT,CASSLSYQGVLGTEAFF
-,TRBJ2-1,TRBD1,TRBV19,TGTGCCAGTAGTATAGCGGGACAGAGCTCCTACAATGAGCAGTTCTTC,CASSIAGQSSYNEQFF
-,TRBJ1-4,-,TRBV15,TGTGCCACCAGCAGAGGGCGCGGGAAAGAAAAACTGTTTTTT,CATSRGRGKEKLFF
once,TRBJ1-2,-,TRBV20-1,TGCAGTGCTCACGCAAGGGATGGCTACACCTTC,CSAHARDGYTF
few,TRBJ1-1,TRBD1,TRBV9,TGTGCCAGCAGCGTAGACGCTACAGGGGGGACTGAAGCTTTCTTT,CASSVDATGGTEAFF
-,TRBJ2-1,TRBD1,TRBV10-1,TGCGCCAGCAGTGAGACAGGGGCGCGTGAGCAGTTCTTC,CASSETGAREQFF
-,TRBJ2-3,TRBD2,TRBV5-6,TGTGCCAGCAGCTTGGCCGGGACTAGGCCCACAGATACGCAGTATTTT,CASSLAGTRPTDTQYF
-,TRBJ2-5,TRBD2,TRBV27,TGTGCCAGCAGTTCCGGGACTAGCGCAGGGGTAAAGACCCAGTACTTC,CASSSGTSAGVKTQYF
-,TRBJ1-2,TRBD1,TRBV5-4,TGTGCCAGCAGCTTGGAATTGGGACAGGGCCCCCACTATGGCTACACCTTC,CASSLELGQGPHYGYTF
-,TRBJ2-3,-,TRBV4-1,TGCGCCAGCAGCCAGGAGGACAGATTTCGCACAGATACGCAGTATTTT,CASSQEDRFRTDTQYF